This TCR beta chain appears in the sequencing data of a study of post-analysis software for immune sequencing data. Study background: Several disease courses (relapsing-remitting, secondary progressive and progressive-relapsing) of multiple sclerosis were included. Study findings and constraints: With TRBV5-6, TRBV5-1 and TRBV20-1 included, 4 to 6 TRBV segments were more frequent in patients than in controls. The authors found that F measure strongly co-clustered same-batch samples. People with multiple sclerosis had a significantly lower normalized Chao1 diversity than controls did.

The CDR3 length is 16 residues. The germline V gene encodes CDR1 MNHEY and CDR2 SVGAGI. J gave up 8 bases and V 2 bases, and 9 bases lay outside the gene matches. As concerns this clonotype: Its antigen is unidentified.

Libraries were made from TCR beta cDNA, and they carried unique molecular identifiers. About 500,000 cDNA molecules were obtained per 1 to 10 million input T cells. From the PCR reads, TCRdb called clonotypes with MiXCR, one entry per CDR3 protein. The sample has roughly 600,000 distinct CDR3 sequences, roughly 47% seen once. The chain uses TRBV6-5 and TRBJ1-2; 12 nucleotides match TRBD1. What was sequenced was blood. The TCR was taken from a girl aged 5-17 years with multiple sclerosis. As DNA, the CDR3 is TGTGCCAGCAGTTACGGGTGGGGACAGGGGGCTGTCGGCTACACCTTC. Its protein product is CASSYGWGQGAVGYTF.